The TCR beta chain under discussion was sequenced for a study of CD8 T cells in ankylosing spondylitis. This CDR3 comprises 13 residues. Deletions cut 6 bases from V and 3 bases from J, with 12 bases between. The germline gives CDR1 MGHRA, CDR2 YSYEKL. TCRdb processed the 5' RACE reads anew with MiXCR; each CDR3 protein has one entry. The sample holds a few hundred thousand distinct CDR3 sequences, more than 20% seen once. The gene calls are TRBV4-1 and TRBJ2-7; a possible D gene is TRBD1 (6 bases). This receptor was obtained from a male donor with ankylosing spondylitis or in good health (not recorded which). The sequenced material came from blood, either unsorted or a sorted T cell fraction (not recorded which). The CDR3 spells CASRGQGFYEQYF. Written as DNA, the CDR3 is TGCGCCAGCAGGGGTCAGGGGTTCTACGAGCAGTACTTC.